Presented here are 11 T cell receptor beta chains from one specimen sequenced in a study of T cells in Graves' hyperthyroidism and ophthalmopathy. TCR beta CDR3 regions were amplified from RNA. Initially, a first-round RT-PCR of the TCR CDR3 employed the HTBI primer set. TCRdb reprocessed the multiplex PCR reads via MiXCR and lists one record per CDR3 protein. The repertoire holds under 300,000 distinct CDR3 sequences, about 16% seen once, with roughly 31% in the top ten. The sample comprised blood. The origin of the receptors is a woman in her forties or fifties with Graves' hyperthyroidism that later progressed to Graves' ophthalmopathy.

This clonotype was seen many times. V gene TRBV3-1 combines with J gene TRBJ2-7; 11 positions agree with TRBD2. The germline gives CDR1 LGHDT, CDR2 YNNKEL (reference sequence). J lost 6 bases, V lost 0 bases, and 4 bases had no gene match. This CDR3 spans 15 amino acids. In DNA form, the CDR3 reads TGTGCCAGCAGCCAAGATAAACTAGCGGGAGCCGAGCAGTACTTC. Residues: CASSQDKLAGAEQYF.

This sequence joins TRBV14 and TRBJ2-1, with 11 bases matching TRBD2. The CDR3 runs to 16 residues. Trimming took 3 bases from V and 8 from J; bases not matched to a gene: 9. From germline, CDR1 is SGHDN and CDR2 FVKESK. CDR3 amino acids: CASSQLTSGMGDEQFF. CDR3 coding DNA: TGTGCCAGCAGCCAGTTGACTAGCGGGATGGGCGATGAGCAGTTCTTC.

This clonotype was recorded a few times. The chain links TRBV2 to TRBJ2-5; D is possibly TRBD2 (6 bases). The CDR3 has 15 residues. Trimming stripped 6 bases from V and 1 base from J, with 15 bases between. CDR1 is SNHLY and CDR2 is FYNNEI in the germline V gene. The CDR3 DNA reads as TGTGCCAGCAGCGTCTATGCGGGACGCCAAGAGACCCAGTACTTC. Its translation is CASSVYAGRQETQYF.

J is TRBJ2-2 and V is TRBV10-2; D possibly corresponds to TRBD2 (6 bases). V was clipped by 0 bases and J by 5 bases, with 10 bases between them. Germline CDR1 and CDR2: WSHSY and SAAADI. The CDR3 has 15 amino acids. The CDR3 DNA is TGCGCCAGCAGTGAGTCGGGGGGATCTACCGGGGAGCTGTTTTTT. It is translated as CASSESGGSTGELFF.

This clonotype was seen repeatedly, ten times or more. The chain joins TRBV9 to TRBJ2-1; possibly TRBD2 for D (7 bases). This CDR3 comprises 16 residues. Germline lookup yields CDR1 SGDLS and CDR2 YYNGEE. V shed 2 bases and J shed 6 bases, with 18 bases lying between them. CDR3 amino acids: CASSVRGEGVFNEQFF. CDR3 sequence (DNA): TGTGCCAGCAGCGTCCGGGGGGAGGGGGTTTTCAATGAGCAGTTCTTC.

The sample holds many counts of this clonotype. The chain's CDR3 is CASSPRGSGSYEQYF. As DNA, the CDR3 is TGTGCCAGCTCACCCAGGGGTAGTGGCTCCTACGAGCAGTACTTC. V is TRBV18 and J is TRBJ2-7; D possibly corresponds to TRBD1 (6 bases). Germline V lookup: CDR1 KGHSH, CDR2 LQKENI. With 3 bases removed from V and 0 bases from J, the gap between germline ends came to 12 bases. The CDR3 spans 15 residues.

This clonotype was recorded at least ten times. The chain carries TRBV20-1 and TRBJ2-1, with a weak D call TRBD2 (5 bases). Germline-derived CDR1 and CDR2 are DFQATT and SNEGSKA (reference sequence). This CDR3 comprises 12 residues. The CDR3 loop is CRPHGTYNEQFF. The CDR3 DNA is TGCAGGCCCCACGGGACCTACAATGAGCAGTTCTTC.

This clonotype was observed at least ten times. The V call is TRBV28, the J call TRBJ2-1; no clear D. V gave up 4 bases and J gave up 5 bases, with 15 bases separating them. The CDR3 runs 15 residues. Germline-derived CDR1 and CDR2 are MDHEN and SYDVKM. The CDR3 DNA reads TGTGCCAGCAGTTCTGTCCCTGAAAGAAACAATGAGCAGTTCTTC. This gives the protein CASSSVPERNNEQFF.

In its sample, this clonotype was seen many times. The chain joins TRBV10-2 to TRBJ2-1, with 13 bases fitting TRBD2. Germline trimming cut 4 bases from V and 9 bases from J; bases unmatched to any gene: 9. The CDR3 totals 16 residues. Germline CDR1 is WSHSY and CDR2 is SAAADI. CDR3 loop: CASSGGLAGVMVEQFF. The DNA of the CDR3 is TGCGCCAGCAGTGGTGGACTAGCGGGAGTCATGGTTGAGCAGTTCTTC.

CDR3 sequence reads: CASSQISGTGFYNEQFF. For the CDR3, the DNA is TGTGCCAGCAGCCAAATCTCCGGGACGGGATTTTACAATGAGCAGTTCTTC. V is TRBV16 and J is TRBJ2-1; D assignment may be TRBD1 or TRBD2 (5 bases each). V was cut by 2 bases and J by 4 bases, with 18 bases left in between. Per germline, CDR1 KGHSY and CDR2 FQNENV. The CDR3 runs to 17 residues.

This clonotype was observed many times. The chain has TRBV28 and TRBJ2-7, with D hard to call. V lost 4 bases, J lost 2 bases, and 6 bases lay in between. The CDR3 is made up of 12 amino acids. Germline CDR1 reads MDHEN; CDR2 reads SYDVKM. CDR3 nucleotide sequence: TGTGCCAGCAGTTCTGGGCCCTACGAGCAGTACTTC. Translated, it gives CASSSGPYEQYF. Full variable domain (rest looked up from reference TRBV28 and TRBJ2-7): DVKVTQSSRYLVKRTGEKVFLECVQDMDHENMFWYRQDPGLGLRLIYFSYDVKMKEKGDIPEGYSVSREKKERFSLILESASTNQTSMYLCASSSGPYEQYFGPGTRLTVT.